This entry lists 14 T cell receptor beta chains sequenced from one sample in a study of T cell repertoires in cytomegalovirus infection (dated by TCRdb to about 2019). The instrument was an Illumina HiSeq 1500. In-frame beta chains were kept once TCRdb had trimmed the public reads at Q25 with fastp and called clones with MiXCR. CDR3 protein duplicates are merged, each entry listing the most common genes and DNA. Present in this sample are about 150,000 distinct CDR3 sequences, roughly 17% of which were seen just once. The ten largest clones represent roughly 20% of the sample. Sequenced material: CD8+ T cells from PBMCs. The receptors come from a human donor in good health (CMV status not recorded). Some clones in this sample may be carry-over from other donors' samples.

This clonotype was seen repeatedly, ten times or more. This chain joins TRBV7-2 and TRBJ2-7; the D gene is possibly TRBD1 (6 bases). The CDR3 totals 14 residues. Germline CDR1 is SGHTA and CDR2 is FQGNSA. Trimming removed 4 bases at V and 0 bases at J, with 10 bases between. The CDR3 loop reads CASSSRDTSYEQYF. The CDR3 DNA follows: TGTGCCAGCAGCTCCCGGGACACCTCCTACGAGCAGTACTTC.

V is TRBV7-8 and J is TRBJ2-7, with D perhaps TRBD2 (6 bases). Germline CDR1 is SGHVS and CDR2 is FQNEAQ. V was cut by 1 base and J by 6 bases, with 10 bases left in between. This CDR3 comprises 13 residues. This CDR3 reads CASSLGGVVEQYF. In DNA, the CDR3 is TGTGCCAGCAGCTTAGGGGGGGTGGTCGAGCAGTACTTC.

This clonotype was detected only a few times. This CDR3 reads CASSEDGTRNYNEQFF. CDR3 sequence (DNA): TGTGCCAGCAGCGAGGACGGGACTAGGAACTACAATGAGCAGTTCTTC. This chain links TRBV7-2 with TRBJ2-1; TRBD2 matches at 8 bases. The V gene's germline CDR1 is SGHTA and CDR2 FQGNSA. V shed 5 bases and J 3 bases; nucleotides not matched to a gene: 9. The CDR3 extends over 16 amino acids. Filled out from reference TRBV7-2 and TRBJ2-1, the complete variable domain reads GAGVSQSPSNKVTEKGKDVELRCDPISGHTALYWYRQSLGQGLEFLIYFQGNSAPDKSGLPSDRFSAERTGGSVSTLTIQRTQQEDSAVYLCASSEDGTRNYNEQFFGPGTRLTVL.

The chain employs TRBV29-1 and TRBJ1-2; weak D call: TRBD1 (5 bases). The length of the CDR3 is 12 residues. Germline V gives CDR1 SQVTM, CDR2 ANQGSEA. The V gene lost 7 bases and the J gene lost 8 bases, with 17 bases spanning the gap. CDR3 coding DNA: TGCAGCGCAATACCGGAACGGGGGGGCTACACCTTC. It codes for CSAIPERGGYTF. Combining the CDR3 with reference TRBV29-1 and TRBJ1-2 gives the whole variable domain SAVISQKPSRDICQRGTSLTIQCQVDSQVTMMFWYRQQPGQSLTLIATANQGSEATYESGFVIDKFPISRPNLTFSTLTVSNMSPEDSSIYLCSAIPERGGYTFGSGTRLTVV.

The V call is TRBV27, the J call TRBJ2-1, with D tentatively TRBD2 (6 bases). V lost 5 bases to trimming and J lost 4 bases, with 21 bases between them. Germline V lookup: CDR1 MNHEY, CDR2 SMNVEV (reference sequence). The CDR3 has 17 residues. This chain's CDR3 is CASSRGTPRDFYNEQFF. Here the CDR3 DNA reads TGTGCCAGCAGTCGCGGGACTCCACGAGACTTTTACAATGAGCAGTTCTTC.

This clonotype was detected only a few times. The chain joins TRBV27 to TRBJ2-2; weak D call: TRBD2 (5 bases). CDR3 length: 13 amino acids. Germline V gives CDR1 MNHEY, CDR2 SMNVEV (reference sequence). V gave up 5 bases and J gave up 5 bases, with 9 bases separating them. The chain's CDR3 is CASSKPGTGELFF. The CDR3 bases are TGTGCCAGCAGTAAACCGGGAACCGGGGAGCTGTTTTTT.

This clonotype was observed a few times. This chain links TRBV11-2 with TRBJ2-4; possibly TRBD1 or TRBD2 for D (6 bases each). The V and J ends lost 11 bases and 2 bases respectively, with 16 bases between them. From germline, CDR1 is SGHAT and CDR2 FQNNGV. This CDR3 is built from 14 residues. Here the CDR3 DNA reads TGTGCCGGATCTGGAGGGGGGACCAAAAACATTCAGTACTTC. This gives the protein CAGSGGGTKNIQYF.

This clonotype was picked up a small number of times. The rearrangement uses TRBV7-2 and TRBJ1-4; 7 bases map to TRBD1. Germline CDR1 SGHTA, CDR2 FQGNSA. The J segment lost 5 bases and the V segment lost 4 bases, leaving 7 bases of the junction unmatched. This CDR3 spans 15 amino acids. CDR3 amino acids: CASSYVDRPNEKLFF. The CDR3 region has the DNA TGTGCCAGCAGCTATGTGGACAGGCCAAATGAAAAACTGTTTTTT.

This clonotype was observed a handful of times. The rearrangement uses TRBV28 and TRBJ2-7; D is uncertain. Germline values: CDR1 MDHEN, CDR2 SYDVKM. The CDR3 has 13 amino acids. V was cut by 6 bases and J by 6 bases, with 15 bases left in between. CDR3 DNA sequence: TGTGCCAGCAGGTTAGGACCCCTTGGCGAGCAGTACTTC. Translating gives CASRLGPLGEQYF.

V usage is TRBV11-2 and J usage is TRBJ2-7; 9 bases are shared with TRBD1. The junction had 7 bases not matched to a gene; V was cut back by 5 bases and J by 2 bases. Germline CDR1 is SGHAT and CDR2 is FQNNGV. This CDR3 spans 15 amino acids. The DNA of the CDR3 is TGTGCCAGCAGCCACCCGGGACAGGGAACCTACGAGCAGTACTTC. It codes for CASSHPGQGTYEQYF. The whole variable domain, filled in from reference TRBV11-2 and TRBJ2-7, reads EAGVAQSPRYKIIEKRQSVAFWCNPISGHATLYWYQQILGQGPKLLIQFQNNGVVDDSQLPKDRFSAERLKGVDSTLKIQPAKLEDSAVYLCASSHPGQGTYEQYFGPGTRLTVT.

This clonotype was counted a few times. The rearrangement joins TRBV28 to TRBJ2-1; D assignment may be TRBD1 or TRBD2 (5 bases each). This CDR3 region has 13 residues. Trimming cost V 5 bases and J 5 bases, with 10 bases left between them. Germline CDR1 MDHEN, CDR2 SYDVKM. The CDR3 sequence is CASSPRDHNEQFF. The CDR3 DNA is TGTGCCAGCAGTCCCCGGGACCACAATGAGCAGTTCTTC. The full variable domain, rest sourced from reference TRBV28 and TRBJ2-1, is DVKVTQSSRYLVKRTGEKVFLECVQDMDHENMFWYRQDPGLGLRLIYFSYDVKMKEKGDIPEGYSVSREKKERFSLILESASTNQTSMYLCASSPRDHNEQFFGPGTRLTVL.

The CDR3: CASSFQGSQPQHF. CDR3 nucleotides: TGTGCCAGCAGTTTCCAGGGAAGTCAGCCCCAGCATTTT. J is TRBJ1-5 and V is TRBV28; possible D gene TRBD1, 5 bases. The CDR3 spans 13 residues. Trimming shortened V by 3 bases and J by 6 bases, and 9 bases separated the two germline ends. Germline values: CDR1 MDHEN, CDR2 SYDVKM. The full variable domain, rest sourced from reference TRBV28 and TRBJ1-5, is DVKVTQSSRYLVKRTGEKVFLECVQDMDHENMFWYRQDPGLGLRLIYFSYDVKMKEKGDIPEGYSVSREKKERFSLILESASTNQTSMYLCASSFQGSQPQHFGDGTRLSIL.

This clonotype was seen only a few times. This sequence joins TRBV20-1 and TRBJ1-1, with no clear D. With 2 bases removed from V and 7 bases from J, the gap between germline ends came to 38 bases. The CDR3 consists of 21 residues. Germline CDR1 is DFQATT and CDR2 is SNEGSKA (reference sequence). CDR3 in amino acids: CSARSLRQIEAYARGLGEAFF. In nucleotides, the CDR3 is TGCAGTGCTAGAAGCCTCAGACAAATAGAAGCTTATGCTCGCGGATTGGGTGAAGCTTTCTTT.

The V call is TRBV7-2, the J call TRBJ2-1; D could derive from TRBD1 or TRBD2 (6 bases each). This CDR3 spans 16 amino acids. Germline values: CDR1 SGHTA, CDR2 FQGNSA. Trimming took off 7 bases at V and 2 bases at J, with 18 bases between the two ends. DNA for the CDR3: TGTGCCAGCACCCCACTGGGGGGCCCCCCCTACAATGAGCAGTTCTTC. As protein: CASTPLGGPPYNEQFF.